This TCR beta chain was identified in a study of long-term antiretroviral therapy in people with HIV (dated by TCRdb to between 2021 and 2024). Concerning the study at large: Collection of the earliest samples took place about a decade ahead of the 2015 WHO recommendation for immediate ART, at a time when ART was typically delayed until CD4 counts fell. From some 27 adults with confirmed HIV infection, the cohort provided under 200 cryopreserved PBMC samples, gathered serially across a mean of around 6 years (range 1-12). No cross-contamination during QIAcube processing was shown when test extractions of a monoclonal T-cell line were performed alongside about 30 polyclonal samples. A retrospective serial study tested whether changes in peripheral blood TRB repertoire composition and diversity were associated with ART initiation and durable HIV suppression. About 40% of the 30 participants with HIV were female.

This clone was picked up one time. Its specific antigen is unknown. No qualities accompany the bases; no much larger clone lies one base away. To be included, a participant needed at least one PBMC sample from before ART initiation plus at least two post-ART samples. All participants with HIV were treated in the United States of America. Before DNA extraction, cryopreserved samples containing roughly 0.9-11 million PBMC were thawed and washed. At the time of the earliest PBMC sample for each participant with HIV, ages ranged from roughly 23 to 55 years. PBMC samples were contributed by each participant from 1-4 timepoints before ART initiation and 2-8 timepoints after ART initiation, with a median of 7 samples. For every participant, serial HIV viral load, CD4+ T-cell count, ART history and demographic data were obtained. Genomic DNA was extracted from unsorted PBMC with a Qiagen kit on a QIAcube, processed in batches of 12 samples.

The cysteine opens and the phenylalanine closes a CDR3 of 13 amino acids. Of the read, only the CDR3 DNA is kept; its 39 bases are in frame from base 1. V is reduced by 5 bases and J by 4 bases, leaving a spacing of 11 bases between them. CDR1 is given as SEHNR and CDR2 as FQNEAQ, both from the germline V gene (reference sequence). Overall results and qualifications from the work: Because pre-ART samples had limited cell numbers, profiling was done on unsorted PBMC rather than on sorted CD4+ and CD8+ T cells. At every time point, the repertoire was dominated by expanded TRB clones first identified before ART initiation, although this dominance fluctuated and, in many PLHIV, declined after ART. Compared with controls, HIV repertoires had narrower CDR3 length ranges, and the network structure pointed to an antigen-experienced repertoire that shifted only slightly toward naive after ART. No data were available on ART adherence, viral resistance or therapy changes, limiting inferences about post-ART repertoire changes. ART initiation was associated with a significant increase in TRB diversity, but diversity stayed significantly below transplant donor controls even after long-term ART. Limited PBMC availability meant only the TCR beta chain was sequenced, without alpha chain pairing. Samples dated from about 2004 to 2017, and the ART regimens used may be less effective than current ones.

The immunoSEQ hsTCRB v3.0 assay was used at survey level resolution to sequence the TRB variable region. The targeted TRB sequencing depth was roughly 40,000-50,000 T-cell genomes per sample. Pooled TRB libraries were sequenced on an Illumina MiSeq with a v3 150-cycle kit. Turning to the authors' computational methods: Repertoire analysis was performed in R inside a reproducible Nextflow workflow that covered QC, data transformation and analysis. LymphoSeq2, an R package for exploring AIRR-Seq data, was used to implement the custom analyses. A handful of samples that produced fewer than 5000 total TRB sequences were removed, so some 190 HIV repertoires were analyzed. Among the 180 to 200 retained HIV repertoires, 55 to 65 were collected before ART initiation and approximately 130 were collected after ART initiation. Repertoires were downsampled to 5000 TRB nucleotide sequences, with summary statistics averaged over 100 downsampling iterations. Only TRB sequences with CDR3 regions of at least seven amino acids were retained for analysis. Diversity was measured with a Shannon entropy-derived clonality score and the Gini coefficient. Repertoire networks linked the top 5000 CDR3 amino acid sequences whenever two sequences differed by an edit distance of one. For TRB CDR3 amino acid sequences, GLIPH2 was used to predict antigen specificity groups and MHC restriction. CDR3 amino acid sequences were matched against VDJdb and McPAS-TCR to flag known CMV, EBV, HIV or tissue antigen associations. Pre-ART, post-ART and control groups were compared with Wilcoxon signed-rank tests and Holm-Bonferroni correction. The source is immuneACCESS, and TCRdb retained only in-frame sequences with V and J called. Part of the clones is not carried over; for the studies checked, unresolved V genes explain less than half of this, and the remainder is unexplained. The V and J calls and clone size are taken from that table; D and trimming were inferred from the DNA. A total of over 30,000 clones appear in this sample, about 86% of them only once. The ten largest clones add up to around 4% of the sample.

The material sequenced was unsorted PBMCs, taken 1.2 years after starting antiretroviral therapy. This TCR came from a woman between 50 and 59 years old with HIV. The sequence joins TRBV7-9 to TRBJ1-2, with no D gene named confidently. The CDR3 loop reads CASSPTWAYGYTF. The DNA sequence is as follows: TGTGCCAGCAGCCCTACATGGGCCTATGGCTACACCTTC.